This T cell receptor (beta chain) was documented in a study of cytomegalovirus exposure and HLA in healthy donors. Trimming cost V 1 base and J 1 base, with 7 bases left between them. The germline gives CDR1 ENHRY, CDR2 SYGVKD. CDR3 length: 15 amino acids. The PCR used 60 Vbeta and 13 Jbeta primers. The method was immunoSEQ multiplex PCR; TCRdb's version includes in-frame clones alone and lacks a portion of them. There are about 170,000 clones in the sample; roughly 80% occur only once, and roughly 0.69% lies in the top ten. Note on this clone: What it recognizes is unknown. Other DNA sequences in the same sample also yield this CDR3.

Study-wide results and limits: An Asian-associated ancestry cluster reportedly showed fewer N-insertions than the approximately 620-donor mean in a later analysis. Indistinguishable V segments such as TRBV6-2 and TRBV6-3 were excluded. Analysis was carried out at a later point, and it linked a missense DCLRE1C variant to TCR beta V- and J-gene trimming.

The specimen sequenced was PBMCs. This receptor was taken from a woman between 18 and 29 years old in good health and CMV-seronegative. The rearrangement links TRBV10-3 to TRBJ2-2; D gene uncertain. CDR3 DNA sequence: TGTGCCATCAGTGAGTTTTCGGGGAACACCGGGGAGCTGTTTTTT. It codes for CAISEFSGNTGELFF.